These T cell receptor beta chains were read from a single sample in a study of cytomegalovirus exposure and HLA in healthy donors. The protocol was immunoSEQ multiplex PCR, while the TCRdb copy is restricted to in-frame clones and leaves out a portion. The sample contains about 120,000 clones, over 65% of which appear only once. Sample: PBMCs. These receptors were taken from a man in his thirties or forties in good health and CMV-seropositive. Each CDR3 is given without its conserved first and last residue. A D gene is named only where the DNA matches it firmly. The listing skips clone size in some rows; elsewhere it reads once, few, many or a size class.

CDR3aa: ASSLGQGTNEKLF
d_gene: TRBD1
len: 13
abundance: NA
v_gene: TRBV28

CDR3aa: ASSKQGSHTEAF
d_gene: NA
len: 12
abundance: NA
v_gene: TRBV4-2

CDR3aa: ASSFRRLAYQETQY
d_gene: TRBD2
len: 14
abundance: NA
v_gene: TRBV28

CDR3aa: ASSHLAGGSLNNEQF
d_gene: TRBD2
len: 15
abundance: NA
v_gene: TRBV4-3

CDR3aa: ASLRRTGAGNTIY
d_gene: TRBD1
len: 13
abundance: NA
v_gene: TRBV28

CDR3aa: ASSESDRIGTQY
d_gene: NA
len: 12
abundance: NA
v_gene: TRBV25-1

CDR3aa: ASSYPGQNNSPLH
d_gene: TRBD1
len: 13
abundance: NA
v_gene: TRBV6-5

CDR3aa: ASSWRVTPAFDTQY
d_gene: NA
len: 14
abundance: NA
v_gene: TRBV5-5

CDR3aa: AKDSRSLNSPLH
d_gene: NA
len: 12
abundance: NA
v_gene: TRBV19

CDR3aa: AWSVLAGRETQY
d_gene: TRBD2
len: 12
abundance: NA
v_gene: TRBV30

CDR3aa: ASSLSTSGPYEQY
d_gene: TRBD2
len: 13
abundance: NA
v_gene: TRBV5-1

CDR3aa: ASSPASTDAQY
d_gene: NA
len: 11
abundance: NA
v_gene: TRBV7-9

CDR3aa: ASSQELRPYYEQY
d_gene: NA
len: 13
abundance: NA
v_gene: TRBV4-3

CDR3aa: ASSYGPLNSPLH
d_gene: NA
len: 12
abundance: NA
v_gene: TRBV6-5

CDR3aa: ASRILGGWETQY
d_gene: TRBD1
len: 12
abundance: NA
v_gene: TRBV6-1

CDR3aa: ASSKGGGDTQY
d_gene: TRBD2
len: 11
abundance: NA
v_gene: TRBV2

CDR3aa: ASSGGGDRGYEQY
d_gene: TRBD1
len: 13
abundance: NA
v_gene: TRBV9

CDR3aa: ASSPRPDPRGKLF
d_gene: NA
len: 13
abundance: NA
v_gene: TRBV27

CDR3aa: ASSAGQPNTEAF
d_gene: NA
len: 12
abundance: NA
v_gene: TRBV5-1

CDR3aa: ASSLLAGVSTDTQY
d_gene: TRBD2
len: 14
abundance: few
v_gene: TRBV7-9

CDR3aa: AWSVAGGIFETQY
d_gene: TRBD2
len: 13
abundance: NA
v_gene: TRBV30

CDR3aa: ASRSTGGLQETQY
d_gene: TRBD1
len: 13
abundance: NA
v_gene: TRBV28

CDR3aa: ASSLSGELNTEAF
d_gene: NA
len: 13
abundance: NA
v_gene: TRBV5-6

CDR3aa: ASSQGWGPGTDTQY
d_gene: NA
len: 14
abundance: NA
v_gene: TRBV4-1

CDR3aa: ASSPARGGELF
d_gene: NA
len: 11
abundance: NA
v_gene: TRBV13

CDR3aa: ASSGPEEGAWETQY
d_gene: NA
len: 14
abundance: NA
v_gene: TRBV25-1

CDR3aa: ASSSTGARNYGYT
d_gene: TRBD1
len: 13
abundance: NA
v_gene: TRBV6-5

CDR3aa: ASNLQGSYEQY
d_gene: NA
len: 11
abundance: NA
v_gene: TRBV2

CDR3aa: ASSLPEGDGYT
d_gene: NA
len: 11
abundance: NA
v_gene: TRBV5-6

CDR3aa: ASSDREGLY
d_gene: TRBD1
len: 9
abundance: NA
v_gene: TRBV28

CDR3aa: ASSRDRAISQPQH
d_gene: TRBD1
len: 13
abundance: NA
v_gene: TRBV14

CDR3aa: ASGSGGQGNGYT
d_gene: TRBD1
len: 12
abundance: NA
v_gene: TRBV4-1

CDR3aa: SVTGEIGYT
d_gene: TRBD1
len: 9
abundance: NA
v_gene: TRBV29-1